Following are 27 T cell receptor beta chains from one sample sequenced in a study of blood T cell repertoires in COVID-19. The repertoire was sequenced with immunoSEQ multiplex PCR; TCRdb's copy has only in-frame clones and lacks some. Of 55,000 to 90,000 clones listed, approximately 86% are singletons. The sample taken for sequencing was peripheral blood. Receptors originate from a woman in her sixties with acute or convalescent COVID-19.

This sequence joins TRBV28 and TRBJ1-5; D is unresolved. This CDR3 is 14 amino acids long. CDR1 and CDR2 from the germline V gene are MDHEN and SYDVKM. V lost 3 bases, J lost 6 bases, and 12 bases lay in between. The CDR3 loop reads CASSFSGRGQPQHF. CDR3 bases: TGTGCCAGCAGTTTCAGCGGACGCGGTCAGCCCCAGCATTTT.

The chain has TRBV6-5 and TRBJ2-7, with 7 bases that match TRBD1. The CDR3 runs 13 residues. Germline CDR1 MNHEY, CDR2 SVGAGI. V lost 5 bases to trimming and J lost 6 bases; unmatched junction nucleotides: 7. CDR3 region: CASSRRQGGEQYF. The CDR3 region has the DNA TGTGCCAGCAGTCGTCGACAGGGCGGCGAGCAGTACTTC.

The chain is built from TRBV6-6 and TRBJ2-7; D remains unclear. The CDR3 runs 16 residues. Germline values: CDR1 MNHNY, CDR2 SVGAGI (reference sequence). Trimming cost V 7 bases and J 0 bases, with 19 bases left between them. The CDR3 DNA is TGTGCCAGCACCGCCCGAATCTCGACGGGCTCCTACGAGCAGTACTTC. As protein: CASTARISTGSYEQYF.

The chain is built from TRBV2 and TRBJ1-5, with D possibly matching TRBD1 (5 bases). This CDR3 spans 16 amino acids. CDR1 SNHLY and CDR2 FYNNEI come from the germline V gene. Trimming removed 2 bases from V and 0 bases from J, with 11 bases in between. CDR3 amino acids: CASSESLGGSNQPQHF. CDR3 DNA sequence: TGTGCCAGCAGTGAATCCCTCGGGGGTAGCAATCAGCCCCAGCATTTT. Using reference TRBV2 and TRBJ1-5 for the parts outside the CDR3, the full variable domain is EPEVTQTPSHQVTQMGQEVILRCVPISNHLYFYWYRQILGQKVEFLVSFYNNEISEKSEIFDDQFSVERPDGSNFTLKIRSTKLEDSAMYFCASSESLGGSNQPQHFGDGTRLSIL.

This clone was detected only a few times. J is TRBJ1-1 and V is TRBV5-5; D ambiguous. This CDR3 spans 14 amino acids. Germline V lookup: CDR1 SGHKS, CDR2 YYEKEE (reference sequence). V was clipped by 2 bases and J by 3 bases, with 11 bases between them. The CDR3 is CASSFNAGDTEAFF. The CDR3 region has the DNA TGTGCCAGCAGCTTTAACGCGGGAGACACTGAAGCTTTCTTT.

This clone showed up just a few times. This chain connects TRBV5-6 to TRBJ1-4; D remains ambiguous. Germline CDR1 reads SGHDT; CDR2 reads YYEEEE. V was trimmed by 2 bases and J by 5 bases, leaving 4 bases between them. This CDR3 contains 12 residues. The CDR3 here is CASSLLNEKLFF. The CDR3 DNA is TGTGCCAGCAGCTTACTAAATGAAAAACTGTTTTTT.

This chain joins TRBV7-9 and TRBJ2-2, with TRBD2 as a possible D gene (5 bases). Trimming removed 5 bases from V and 4 bases from J, with 14 bases in between. CDR3 length equals 15 residues. Germline lookup yields CDR1 SEHNR and CDR2 FQNEAQ (reference sequence). CDR3 nucleotides: TGTGCCAGCAGCCCGGGGTTCGGCGGCACCGGGGAGCTGTTTTTT. It encodes CASSPGFGGTGELFF.

The CDR3 DNA sequence: TGTGCCAGCAGCGGACAGGGGAACACAGATACGCAGTATTTT. Translating gives CASSGQGNTDTQYF. The chain is built from TRBV2 and TRBJ2-3; TRBD1 aligns across 9 bases. The CDR3 extends over 14 amino acids. The ends lost 6 bases at V and 2 bases at J; junction bases unmatched: 3. The germline CDR1 and CDR2 sequences are SNHLY and FYNNEI.

The gene calls are TRBV19 and TRBJ2-1, with a possible D match to TRBD2 (6 bases). V shed 5 bases and J shed 7 bases, with 18 bases lying between them. The length of the CDR3 is 15 residues. Germline values: CDR1 LNHDA, CDR2 SQIVND (reference sequence). CDR3 in DNA: TGTGCCAGTAGTCCTGGGACTCCCCCGGGGAATGAGCAGTTCTTC. Its protein is CASSPGTPPGNEQFF.

This clone occurred once. The chain is built from TRBV7-9 and TRBJ2-6; the D gene is possibly TRBD1 (6 bases). CDR3 size: 15 residues. Per germline, CDR1 SEHNR and CDR2 FQNEAQ (reference sequence). The chain's CDR3 is CADQGQLSGANVLTF. CDR3 DNA: TGTGCAGATCAGGGGCAACTCTCTGGGGCCAACGTCCTGACTTTC.

The J gene is TRBJ1-1, the V gene TRBV5-8; TRBD1 might be the D (6 bases). Trimming stripped 4 bases from V and 0 bases from J, with 22 bases between. The CDR3 has 18 residues. Germline V gene lookup returns CDR1 SGHTS and CDR2 YDEGEE. The CDR3 spells CASSLRRQGLLMNTEAFF. For the CDR3, the DNA is TGTGCCAGCAGCCTCAGGCGCCAGGGGCTCCTCATGAACACTGAAGCTTTCTTT.

The chain uses TRBV6-5 and TRBJ2-2; no firm D call. Between the trimmed V and J ends, which lost 6 bases and 8 bases, there was a span of 10 bases. CDR1 and CDR2 from the germline V gene are MNHEY and SVGAGI. The length of the CDR3 is 12 residues. The CDR3 coding sequence is TGTGCCAGCAGACGTCTCGAGGGGGAGCTGTTTTTT. This codes for CASRRLEGELFF.

The rearrangement links TRBV7-9 to TRBJ2-7, with TRBD1 matching 9 bases. CDR3 size: 14 residues. V lost 5 bases, J lost 2 bases, and 4 bases stayed unmatched. Germline CDR1 and CDR2: SEHNR and FQNEAQ (reference sequence). DNA of the CDR3: TGTGCCAGCAGCGGGGGACAGGGTACCTACGAGCAGTACTTC. It codes for CASSGGQGTYEQYF.

V gene TRBV19 combines with J gene TRBJ2-2, with a weak D call TRBD1 (6 bases). Germline V gene lookup returns CDR1 LNHDA and CDR2 SQIVND (reference sequence). CDR3 length: 14 residues. Deletions cut 7 bases from V and 1 base from J, with 10 bases between. The CDR3 sequence: CASTPDRNTGELFF. DNA of the CDR3: TGTGCCAGTACCCCGGACAGGAACACCGGGGAGCTGTTTTTT.

This clone was counted only a few times. J is TRBJ2-7 and V is TRBV5-1; D is ambiguous. This CDR3 has 15 amino acids. Trimming removed 0 bases at V and 7 bases at J, with 17 bases between. CDR1 is SGHRS, CDR2 YFSETQ, per germline. The CDR3 sequence: CASSLERPTVGEQYF. The CDR3 DNA sequence: TGCGCCAGCAGCTTGGAGCGTCCGACGGTCGGGGAGCAGTACTTC. The variable domain in full, with the rest retrieved from reference TRBV5-1 and TRBJ2-7, is KAGVTQTPRYLIKTRGQQVTLSCSPISGHRSVSWYQQTPGQGLQFLFEYFSETQRNKGNFPGRFSGRQFSNSRSEMNVSTLELGDSALYLCASSLERPTVGEQYFGPGTRLTVT.

In its sample, this clone was seen once. The gene calls are TRBV4-2 and TRBJ2-3, with 13 positions matching TRBD2. Unmatched junction bases numbered 25, after V lost 4 bases and J lost 0 bases. CDR3 length equals 24 residues. CDR1 and CDR2 (germline): LGHNA, YNFKEQ. The CDR3 bases are TGTGCCAGCAGCCCCTATGGGGGGACCGGACTAGCGGGGGCCCCCTCATACAGCACAGATACGCAGTATTTT. Amino acid sequence: CASSPYGGTGLAGAPSYSTDTQYF.

The J gene is TRBJ1-6, the V gene TRBV5-1, with no clear D. The CDR3 extends over 15 amino acids. The V gene's germline CDR1 is SGHRS and CDR2 YFSETQ. V lost 1 base to trimming and J lost 9 bases, with 14 bases between them. The CDR3 sequence: CASSLSVPGSSPLHF. The CDR3 DNA is TGCGCCAGCAGCTTGTCAGTCCCGGGGAGTTCACCCCTCCACTTT.

This chain uses TRBV30 with TRBJ2-2; D unresolved. The germline gives CDR1 GTSNPN, CDR2 SVGIG (reference sequence). The CDR3 extends over 14 amino acids. The V gene lost 2 bases and the J gene lost 5 bases, with 12 bases spanning the gap. The CDR3 loop reads CAWSWAAGTGELFF. CDR3 nucleotides: TGTGCCTGGAGTTGGGCCGCAGGAACCGGGGAGCTGTTTTTT. Drawing the rest from reference TRBV30 and TRBJ2-2, the complete variable domain is SQTIHQWPATLVQPVGSPLSLECTVEGTSNPNLYWYRQAAGRGLQLLFYSVGIGQISSEVPQNLSASRPQDRQFILSSKKLLLSDSGFYLCAWSWAAGTGELFFGEGSRLTVL.

V gene TRBV7-9 combines with J gene TRBJ1-2; possible D gene TRBD1, 5 bases. This CDR3 spans 13 amino acids. Germline loops: CDR1 SEHNR, CDR2 FQNEAQ (reference sequence). The V end was cut by 5 bases, the J end by 4 bases, with 11 bases between. Here the CDR3 reads CASSPKQVYGYTF. The CDR3 region has the DNA TGTGCCAGCAGCCCCAAACAGGTCTATGGCTACACCTTC. Complete variable domain (other parts from reference TRBV7-9 and TRBJ1-2): DTGVSQNPRHKITKRGQNVTFRCDPISEHNRLYWYRQTLGQGPEFLTYFQNEAQLEKSRLLSDRFSAERPKGSFSTLEIQRTEQGDSAMYLCASSPKQVYGYTFGSGTRLTVV.

The rearrangement links TRBV2 to TRBJ2-2; D remains unclear. Trimming took off 5 bases at V and 1 base at J, with 5 bases between the two ends. Germline V lookup: CDR1 SNHLY, CDR2 FYNNEI. This CDR3 is 13 amino acids long. The CDR3 here is CASSPGNTGELFF. The DNA of the CDR3 is TGTGCCAGCAGTCCCGGGAACACCGGGGAGCTGTTTTTT.

The V gene is TRBV28, the J gene TRBJ2-5; no reliable D call. Looked up from germline, CDR1 is MDHEN and CDR2 is SYDVKM. Trimming stripped 4 bases from V and 0 bases from J, with 12 bases between. This CDR3 is 15 amino acids long. CDR3: CASSSTQLYQETQYF. In DNA form, the CDR3 reads TGTGCCAGCAGTTCGACACAGCTGTACCAAGAGACCCAGTACTTC.

The V call is TRBV7-9, the J call TRBJ2-5; possibly TRBD1 for D (6 bases). This CDR3 comprises 14 residues. V was trimmed by 4 bases and J by 7 bases, leaving 16 bases between them. Germline V gene data show CDR1 as SEHNR and CDR2 as FQNEAQ (reference sequence). CDR3 loop: CASSSGAGSGTQYF. In nucleotides, the CDR3 is TGTGCCAGCAGCTCAGGGGCAGGAAGCGGGACCCAGTACTTC.

This chain uses TRBV10-2 with TRBJ2-7, with a tentative D call TRBD2 (5 bases). The CDR3 covers 15 residues. V shed 7 bases and J shed 6 bases, with 22 bases lying between them. Germline V gene data show CDR1 as WSHSY and CDR2 as SAAADI. The CDR3 nucleotides read TGCGCCAGCATCTCCGAACTCGTAGAGGGCGGCGAGCAGTACTTC. It codes for CASISELVEGGEQYF.

V gene TRBV7-9 combines with J gene TRBJ2-7, with D possibly matching TRBD2 (7 bases). Germline assignment: CDR1 SEHNR and CDR2 FQNEAQ (reference sequence). This CDR3 is 17 amino acids long. The V end lost 5 bases, the J end lost 6 bases, and 26 bases lay between the germline ends. The CDR3 DNA reads as TGTGCCAGCAGCCTAAATGCGGGGGCCCTAAAAACGGGCGAGCAGTACTTC. It is translated as CASSLNAGALKTGEQYF.

The chain is built from TRBV7-2 and TRBJ2-3, with D possibly matching TRBD1 (5 bases). The germline V gene has CDR1 SGHTA and CDR2 FQGNSA. There are 15 residues in the CDR3. The ends were cut back, 5 bases at V and 4 bases at J, with 16 bases in the middle. CDR3 in DNA: TGTGCCAGCAGCCAGGACACTCCAGGCCCAGATACGCAGTATTTT. It specifies CASSQDTPGPDTQYF. The whole variable domain, filled in from reference TRBV7-2 and TRBJ2-3, reads GAGVSQSPSNKVTEKGKDVELRCDPISGHTALYWYRQSLGQGLEFLIYFQGNSAPDKSGLPSDRFSAERTGGSVSTLTIQRTQQEDSAVYLCASSQDTPGPDTQYFGPGTRLTVL.

This chain joins TRBV5-1 and TRBJ2-6; 8 positions match TRBD2. Trimming took 0 bases from V and 1 from J; bases not matched to a gene: 9. Germline values: CDR1 SGHRS, CDR2 YFSETQ. There are 19 residues in the CDR3. In DNA form, the CDR3 reads TGCGCCAGCAGCTTGGCCCACGGTAGCGGGGTGTCTGGGGCCAACGTCCTGACTTTC. Translation: CASSLAHGSGVSGANVLTF. The variable domain in full, completed from reference TRBV5-1 and TRBJ2-6, reads KAGVTQTPRYLIKTRGQQVTLSCSPISGHRSVSWYQQTPGQGLQFLFEYFSETQRNKGNFPGRFSGRQFSNSRSEMNVSTLELGDSALYLCASSLAHGSGVSGANVLTFGAGSRLTVL.

The genes are TRBV19 and TRBJ1-1, with D perhaps matching TRBD1 (5 bases). From germline, CDR1 is LNHDA and CDR2 SQIVND (reference sequence). Trimming removed 7 bases at V and 6 bases at J, with 24 bases between. CDR3 length: 16 residues. For the CDR3, the DNA is TGTGCCAGTACCAAAGGGGCAGGGCAGGGCAAAGCTGAAGCTTTCTTT. Its translation is CASTKGAGQGKAEAFF.